A single sample gave rise to the 18 T cell receptor beta chains below, sequenced in a study of control samples from healthy donors and cancer patients. Some clones are missing from TCRdb's copy, which holds only in-frame ones; the method was immunoSEQ multiplex PCR. The top ten clones hold less than 2.5% of a sample with some 89,000 clones, about 84% of them seen once. The sequenced material came from blood. Receptors were obtained from a woman in her thirties or forties in good health.

This clone was picked up one time. The genes are TRBV15 and TRBJ1-3; D is possibly TRBD1 (6 bases). CDR1 LNHNV and CDR2 YYDKDF come from the germline V gene (reference sequence). This CDR3 is built from 15 residues. Trimming shortened V by 0 bases and J by 4 bases, and 10 bases separated the two germline ends. CDR3 nucleotide sequence: TGTGCCACCAGCAGAGATCAGGGGATGGGAAACACCATATATTTT. It encodes CATSRDQGMGNTIYF.

The chain links TRBV10-3 to TRBJ2-3, with TRBD1 matching over 10 bases. The junction had 4 bases not matched to a gene; V was cut back by 10 bases and J by 0 bases. The CDR3 is 14 residues long. Germline V gene lookup returns CDR1 ENHRY and CDR2 SYGVKD. The CDR3 coding sequence is TGTGCCACGGTGGGACAGGGGAGCACAGATACGCAGTATTTT. This encodes CATVGQGSTDTQYF.

This chain uses TRBV2 with TRBJ1-4; the match to TRBD1 covers 9 bases. The germline V gene encodes CDR1 SNHLY and CDR2 FYNNEI. V was pared by 8 bases and J by 8 bases, with 6 bases of the junction left unmatched. This CDR3 comprises 13 residues. CDR3 nucleotide sequence: TGTGCCAGCGGAGGGGACAGGGAAGAAAAACTGTTTTTT. Amino acid sequence: CASGGDREEKLFF.

This clone has just one count. The chain is built from TRBV18 and TRBJ2-3, with D possibly called TRBD1 or TRBD2 (7 bases each). V lost 2 bases to trimming and J lost 4 bases, with 13 bases between them. The germline V gene has CDR1 KGHSH and CDR2 LQKENI. CDR3 size: 15 residues. The DNA of the CDR3 is TGTGCCAGCTCACCAAGCAGGGGGGGAGCAGATACGCAGTATTTT. Translation: CASSPSRGGADTQYF.

The gene calls are TRBV30 and TRBJ1-1; TRBD1 agrees at 8 bases. CDR1 and CDR2 from the germline V gene are GTSNPN and SVGIG (reference sequence). V shed 5 bases and J 4 bases; nucleotides not matched to a gene: 3. This CDR3 is built from 12 residues. The CDR3 DNA reads as TGTGCCTGGGGAGACAGGGGCACTGAAGCTTTCTTT. The encoded protein is CAWGDRGTEAFF. Full variable domain (outside the CDR3, taken from reference TRBV30 and TRBJ1-1): SQTIHQWPATLVQPVGSPLSLECTVEGTSNPNLYWYRQAAGRGLQLLFYSVGIGQISSEVPQNLSASRPQDRQFILSSKKLLLSDSGFYLCAWGDRGTEAFFGQGTRLTVV.

The V and J genes are TRBV7-2 and TRBJ2-7, with 7 bases lining up with TRBD1. CDR1 is SGHTA and CDR2 is FQGNSA in the germline V gene. The CDR3 spans 14 residues. V was pared by 3 bases and J by 2 bases, with 4 bases of the junction left unmatched. The CDR3 spells CASSLGTDTYEQYF. CDR3 DNA: TGTGCCAGCAGCTTGGGGACAGATACCTACGAGCAGTACTTC.

The chain is built from TRBV30 and TRBJ2-3; perhaps TRBD2 as D (5 bases). The V gene's germline CDR1 is GTSNPN and CDR2 SVGIG (reference sequence). There are 14 residues in the CDR3. Trimming pared 2 bases from V and 8 bases from J, leaving 17 bases between. CDR3 sequence (DNA): TGTGCCTGGAGTACACGATCGGGGAGAGGTACGCAGTATTTT. Protein product: CAWSTRSGRGTQYF.

The chain links TRBV4-3 to TRBJ1-3; perhaps TRBD1 as D (5 bases). The CDR3 contains 19 residues. V was shortened by 4 bases and J by 0 bases, with 22 bases between the two germline ends. The germline gives CDR1 LGHNA, CDR2 YSLEER. The CDR3 loop reads CASSPKWVGVLGSGNTIYF. The CDR3 coding sequence is TGCGCCAGCAGCCCTAAATGGGTGGGGGTCTTGGGCTCTGGAAACACCATATATTTT.

The chain has TRBV10-3 and TRBJ1-3; 7 bases are a match to TRBD1. CDR3 length: 15 amino acids. The V gene's germline CDR1 is ENHRY and CDR2 SYGVKD. With 2 bases clipped from V and 3 bases from J, the junction kept 4 bases outside the gene matches. CDR3 sequence: CAISEKGAGGNTIYF. CDR3 DNA sequence: TGTGCCATCAGTGAGAAGGGGGCAGGTGGAAACACCATATATTTT.

The chain recombines TRBV7-2 with TRBJ1-5; D gene ambiguous. Trimming cost V 3 bases and J 5 bases, with 8 bases left between them. Germline lookup yields CDR1 SGHTA and CDR2 FQGNSA. This CDR3 is built from 13 residues. CDR3 residues: CASSFNIDQPQHF. The CDR3, as DNA: TGTGCCAGCAGCTTCAATATTGATCAGCCCCAGCATTTT. The full variable domain, with the rest looked up from reference TRBV7-2 and TRBJ1-5, is GAGVSQSPSNKVTEKGKDVELRCDPISGHTALYWYRQSLGQGLEFLIYFQGNSAPDKSGLPSDRFSAERTGGSVSTLTIQRTQQEDSAVYLCASSFNIDQPQHFGDGTRLSIL.

Only a few counts were recorded for this clone. CDR3 region: CASSFLVSSYEQYF. CDR3 nucleotides: TGTGCCAGCAGTTTCCTCGTGAGCTCCTACGAGCAGTACTTC. The chain has TRBV27 and TRBJ2-7; the D is unclear. Trimming pared 3 bases from V and 0 bases from J, leaving 9 bases between. The germline CDR1 and CDR2 sequences are MNHEY and SMNVEV (reference sequence). The CDR3 is made up of 14 amino acids.

The chain recombines TRBV6-5 with TRBJ2-6; D is unclear. Germline lookup yields CDR1 MNHEY and CDR2 SVGAGI. Trimming took 6 bases from V and 3 from J, leaving 9 bases between them. CDR3 size: 14 residues. The CDR3 loop reads CASRRRSGANVLTF. The DNA for the CDR3 is TGTGCCAGCAGGCGGAGAAGTGGGGCCAACGTCCTGACTTTC.

V usage is TRBV7-2 and J usage is TRBJ2-5; D unclear. This CDR3 spans 13 amino acids. Deletions cut 4 bases from V and 5 bases from J, with 11 bases between. CDR1 is SGHTA and CDR2 is FQGNSA in the germline V gene. DNA for the CDR3: TGTGCCAGCAGCTCTTCCGGTGGGGAGACCCAGTACTTC. Its protein is CASSSSGGETQYF.

The rearrangement links TRBV6-5 to TRBJ2-1; no reliable D call. CDR3 length equals 13 residues. Germline values: CDR1 MNHEY, CDR2 SVGAGI. Trimming took off 4 bases at V and 8 bases at J, with 12 bases between the two ends. The DNA of the CDR3 is TGTGCCAGCAGTTTAGGGATCCGAGATGAGCAGTTCTTC. Translated: CASSLGIRDEQFF.

The chain has TRBV5-5 and TRBJ1-1; no reliable D call. Trimming took off 0 bases at V and 4 bases at J, with 13 bases between the two ends. The CDR3 sequence is 15 residues long. CDR1 is SGHKS, CDR2 YYEKEE, per germline (reference sequence). As DNA, the CDR3 is TGTGCCAGCAGCTTGGAACACCCCGGTCGCACTGAAGCTTTCTTT. Translation gives CASSLEHPGRTEAFF.

The V gene is TRBV30, the J gene TRBJ2-3; D gene unclear. CDR1 is GTSNPN, CDR2 SVGIG, per germline (reference sequence). V dropped 0 bases and J dropped 2 bases, with 9 bases sitting between them. The CDR3 is 14 amino acids. In DNA form, the CDR3 reads TGTGCCTGGAGTGTAAGTTGGATCACAGATACGCAGTATTTT. Its translation is CAWSVSWITDTQYF.

A single count supports this clone. This rearrangement joins TRBV11-1 to TRBJ2-7, with D hard to call. CDR1 is SGHAT and CDR2 is FQDESV in the germline V gene (reference sequence). V lost 5 bases and J lost 4, with 12 bases in between. This CDR3 has 13 residues. The CDR3 nucleotides read TGTGCCAGCAGCAAAGGACGTTGGTACGAGCAGTACTTC. It yields the protein CASSKGRWYEQYF.

This clone was seen only once. V gene TRBV4-2 combines with J gene TRBJ2-3, with 8 bases aligning to TRBD2. Per the germline V gene, CDR1 is LGHNA and CDR2 is YNFKEQ. The CDR3 runs 17 residues. V was clipped by 2 bases and J by 0 bases; unmatched bases: 7. The CDR3 nucleotides are TGTGCCAGCAGCCAACTCTTCGGGGGGGGAAGCACAGATACGCAGTATTTT. This gives the protein CASSQLFGGGSTDTQYF.